The sequence of this T cell receptor (beta chain) was determined in a study of read filtering for tumor transcriptome and immune sequencing. Study at large: Mean patient age was approximately 66 years, range about 45 to 85; 16 to 20 male, roughly 14 female. Whole-transcriptome libraries were prepared after DNase treatment.

This library used around 400 ng RNA and molecular barcoded adaptors spanning alpha/delta and beta/gamma chains. TCRdb used MiXCR to reprocess the reads, holding one entry per CDR3 protein. The sample has about 86,000 distinct CDR3 sequences; 9% to 15% are singletons. This clonotype was recorded many times. The antigen remains undetermined. Study-level findings and limits: The sorted CD138-negative fraction was a mixed bone marrow immune population, not purified T cells. Roughly 80% of IR-seq clonotypes had one read, totaling about 3.5% of reads; RNA-seq: approximately 75% and 45%.

J gave up 2 bases and V 1 base, and 2 bases lay outside the gene matches. The CDR3 is 16 residues long. Germline-derived CDR1 and CDR2 are MNHNS and SASEGT. V gene TRBV6-1 combines with J gene TRBJ2-3; 11 nucleotides match TRBD2. The source is a donor aged 40 or older with multiple myeloma. Sequencing input: a population of CD138-negative cells sorted from bone marrow. CDR3 sequence (DNA): TGTGCCAGCAGTGAAGGACTAGCGGGATACACAGATACGCAGTATTTT. It encodes CASSEGLAGYTDTQYF.